This T cell receptor (beta chain) was retrieved from a study of OX40 agonist ivuxolimab in advanced cancers. This table comes from immunoSEQ multiplex PCR, and its TCRdb copy is limited to in-frame clones, with some not included. Here the sample spans 80,000 to 95,000 clones, roughly 91% being singletons. Per germline, CDR1 LNHDA and CDR2 SQIVND (reference sequence). V lost 3 bases, J lost 3 bases, and 9 bases stayed unmatched. The CDR3 covers 16 residues. The source material was CD4+ or CD8+ T cells sorted from blood, sampled in a trial of the OX40 agonist ivuxolimab. This rearrangement joins TRBV19 to TRBJ2-7; TRBD1 matches at 9 bases. The sequence was collected from an adult with an advanced solid tumor such as melanoma, head and neck, liver or kidney cancer. CDR3 protein: CASSIAEGQGGYEQYF. The CDR3 DNA follows: TGTGCCAGTAGTATCGCCGAGGGACAGGGAGGCTACGAGCAGTACTTC.